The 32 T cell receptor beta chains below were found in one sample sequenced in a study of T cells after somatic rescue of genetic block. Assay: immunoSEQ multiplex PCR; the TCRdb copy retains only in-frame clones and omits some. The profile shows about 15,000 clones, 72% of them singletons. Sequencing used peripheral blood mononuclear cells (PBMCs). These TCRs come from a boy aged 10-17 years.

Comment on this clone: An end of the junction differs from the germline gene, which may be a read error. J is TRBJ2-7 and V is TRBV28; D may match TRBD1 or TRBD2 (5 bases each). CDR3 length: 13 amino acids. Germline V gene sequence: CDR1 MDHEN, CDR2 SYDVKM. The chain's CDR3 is CASSLTRYGARDF. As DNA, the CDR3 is TGTGCCAGCAGCCTTACCCGCTACGGGGCTAGGGACTTC.

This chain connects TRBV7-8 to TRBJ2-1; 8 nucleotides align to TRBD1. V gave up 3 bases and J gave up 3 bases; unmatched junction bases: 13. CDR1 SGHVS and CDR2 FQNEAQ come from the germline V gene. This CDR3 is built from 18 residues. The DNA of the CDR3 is TGTGCCAGCAGCTTGAGAATAATCCGGGACAGGCTCTACAATGAGCAGTTCTTC. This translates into CASSLRIIRDRLYNEQFF.

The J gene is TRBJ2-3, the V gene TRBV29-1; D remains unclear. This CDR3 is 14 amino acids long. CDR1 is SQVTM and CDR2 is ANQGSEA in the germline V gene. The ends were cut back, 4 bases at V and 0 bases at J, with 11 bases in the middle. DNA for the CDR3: TGCAGCGTTGTAATACTATTAAGCACAGATACGCAGTATTTT. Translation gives CSVVILLSTDTQYF.

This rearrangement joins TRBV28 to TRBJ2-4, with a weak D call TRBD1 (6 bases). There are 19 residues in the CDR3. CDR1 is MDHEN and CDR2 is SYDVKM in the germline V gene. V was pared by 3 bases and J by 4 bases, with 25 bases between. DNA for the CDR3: TGTGCCAGCAGTTTTGGGCCCCAGGGGTTTTTGAGGATAAAAAACATTCAGTACTTC. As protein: CASSFGPQGFLRIKNIQYF.

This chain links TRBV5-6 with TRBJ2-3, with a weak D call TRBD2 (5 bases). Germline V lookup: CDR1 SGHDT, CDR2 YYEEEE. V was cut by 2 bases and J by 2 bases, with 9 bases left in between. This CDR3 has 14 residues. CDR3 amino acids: CASSFGRNTDTQYF. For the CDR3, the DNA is TGTGCCAGCAGCTTTGGGAGAAACACAGATACGCAGTATTTT.

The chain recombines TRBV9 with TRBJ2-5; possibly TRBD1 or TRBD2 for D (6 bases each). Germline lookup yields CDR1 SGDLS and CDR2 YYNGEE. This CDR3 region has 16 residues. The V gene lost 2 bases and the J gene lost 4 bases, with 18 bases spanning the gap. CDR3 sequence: CASSVSERGGRETQYF. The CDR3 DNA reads TGTGCCAGCAGCGTCTCGGAACGAGGGGGGAGAGAGACCCAGTACTTC.

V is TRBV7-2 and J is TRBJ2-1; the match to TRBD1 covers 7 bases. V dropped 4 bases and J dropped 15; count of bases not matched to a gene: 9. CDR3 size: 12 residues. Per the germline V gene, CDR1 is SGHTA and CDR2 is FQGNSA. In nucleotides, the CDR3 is TGTGCCAGCAGCTACCCGACAGGGTGGCTGTTCTTC. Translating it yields CASSYPTGWLFF.

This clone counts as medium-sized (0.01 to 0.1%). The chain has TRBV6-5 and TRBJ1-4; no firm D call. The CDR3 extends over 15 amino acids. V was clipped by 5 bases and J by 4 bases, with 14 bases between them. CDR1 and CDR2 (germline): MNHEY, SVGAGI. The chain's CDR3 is CASSKGGMYNEKLFF. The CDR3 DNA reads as TGTGCCAGCAGTAAGGGCGGAATGTATAATGAAAAACTGTTTTTT.

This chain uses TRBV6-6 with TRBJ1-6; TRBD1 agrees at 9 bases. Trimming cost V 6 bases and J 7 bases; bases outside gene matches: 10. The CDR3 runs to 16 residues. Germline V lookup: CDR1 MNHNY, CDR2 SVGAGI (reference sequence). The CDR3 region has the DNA TGTGCCAGCAGGCAGGGACAGGGCGTTAGAAATTCACCCCTCCACTTT. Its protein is CASRQGQGVRNSPLHF.

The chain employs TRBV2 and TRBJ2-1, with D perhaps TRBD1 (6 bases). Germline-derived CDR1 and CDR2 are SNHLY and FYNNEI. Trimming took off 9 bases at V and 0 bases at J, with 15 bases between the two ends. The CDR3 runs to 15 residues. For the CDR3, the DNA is TGTGCCAGAGGGGGACACTTGAGCTCCTACAATGAGCAGTTCTTC. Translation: CARGGHLSSYNEQFF.

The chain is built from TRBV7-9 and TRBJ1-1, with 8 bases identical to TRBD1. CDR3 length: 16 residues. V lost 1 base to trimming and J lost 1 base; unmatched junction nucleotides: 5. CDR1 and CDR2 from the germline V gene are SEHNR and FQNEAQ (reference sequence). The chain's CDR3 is CASSLGPGQGNTEAFF. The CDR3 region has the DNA TGTGCCAGCAGCTTAGGACCCGGACAGGGGAACACTGAAGCTTTCTTT.

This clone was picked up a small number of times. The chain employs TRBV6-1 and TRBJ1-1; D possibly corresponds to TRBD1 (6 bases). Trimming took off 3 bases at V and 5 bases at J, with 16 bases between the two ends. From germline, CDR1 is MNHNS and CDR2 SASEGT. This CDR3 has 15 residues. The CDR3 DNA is TGTGCCAGCAGTGAGAGGGGATACAGGGAGACTGAAGCTTTCTTT. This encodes CASSERGYRETEAFF.

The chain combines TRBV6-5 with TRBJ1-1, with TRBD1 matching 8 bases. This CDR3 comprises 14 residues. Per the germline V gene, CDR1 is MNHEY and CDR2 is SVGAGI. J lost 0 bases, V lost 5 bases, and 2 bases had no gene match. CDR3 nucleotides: TGTGCCAGCAGTAGACAGGGGCTGAACACTGAAGCTTTCTTT. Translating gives CASSRQGLNTEAFF.

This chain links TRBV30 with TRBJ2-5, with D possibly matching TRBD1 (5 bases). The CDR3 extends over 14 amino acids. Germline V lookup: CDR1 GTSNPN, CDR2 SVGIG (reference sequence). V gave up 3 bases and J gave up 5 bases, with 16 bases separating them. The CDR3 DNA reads TGTGCCTGGAGCATTTTAGGGGCTGGGGAGACCCAGTACTTC. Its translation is CAWSILGAGETQYF.

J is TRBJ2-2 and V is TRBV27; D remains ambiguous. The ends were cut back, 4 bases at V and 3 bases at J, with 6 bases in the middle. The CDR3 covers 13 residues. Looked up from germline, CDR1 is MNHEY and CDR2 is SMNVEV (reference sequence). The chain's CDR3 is CASSYWDTGELFF. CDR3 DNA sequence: TGTGCCAGCAGTTACTGGGACACCGGGGAGCTGTTTTTT.

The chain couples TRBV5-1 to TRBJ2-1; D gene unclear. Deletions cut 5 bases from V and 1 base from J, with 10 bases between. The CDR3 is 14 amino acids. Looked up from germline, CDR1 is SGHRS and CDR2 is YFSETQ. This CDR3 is CASRPAGSYNEQFF. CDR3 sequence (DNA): TGCGCCAGCAGACCCGCTGGGTCCTACAATGAGCAGTTCTTC.

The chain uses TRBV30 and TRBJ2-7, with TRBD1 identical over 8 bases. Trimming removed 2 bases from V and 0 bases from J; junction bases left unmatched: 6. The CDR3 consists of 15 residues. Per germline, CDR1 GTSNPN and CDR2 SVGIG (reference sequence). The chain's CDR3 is CAWSPRTGFSYEQYF. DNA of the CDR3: TGTGCCTGGAGTCCTCGGACAGGGTTCTCCTACGAGCAGTACTTC.

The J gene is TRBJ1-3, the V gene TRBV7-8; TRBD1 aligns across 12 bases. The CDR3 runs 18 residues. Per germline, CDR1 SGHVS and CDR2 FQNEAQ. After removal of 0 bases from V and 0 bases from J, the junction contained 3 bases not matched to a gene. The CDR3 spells CASSLAGTGGYSGNTIYF. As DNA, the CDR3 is TGTGCCAGCAGCTTAGCGGGGACAGGGGGCTACTCTGGAAACACCATATATTTT.

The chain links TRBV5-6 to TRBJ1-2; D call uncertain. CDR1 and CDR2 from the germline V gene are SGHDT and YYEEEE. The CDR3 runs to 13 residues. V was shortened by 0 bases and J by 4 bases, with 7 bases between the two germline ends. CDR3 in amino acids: CASSLGQFYGYTF. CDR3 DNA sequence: TGTGCCAGCAGCTTGGGGCAGTTCTATGGCTACACCTTC.

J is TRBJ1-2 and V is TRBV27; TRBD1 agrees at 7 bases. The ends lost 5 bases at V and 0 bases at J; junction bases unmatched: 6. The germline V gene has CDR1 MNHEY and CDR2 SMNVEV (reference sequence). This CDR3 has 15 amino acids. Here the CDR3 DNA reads TGTGCCAGCAGTGTTACCGGGACAGCTAACTATGGCTACACCTTC. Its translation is CASSVTGTANYGYTF.

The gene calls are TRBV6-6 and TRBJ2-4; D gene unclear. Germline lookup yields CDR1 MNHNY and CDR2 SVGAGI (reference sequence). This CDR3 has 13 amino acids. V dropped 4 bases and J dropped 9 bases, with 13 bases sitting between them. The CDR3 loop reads CASSSQDPGIQYF. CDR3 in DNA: TGTGCCAGCAGTTCCCAAGATCCGGGCATTCAGTACTTC.

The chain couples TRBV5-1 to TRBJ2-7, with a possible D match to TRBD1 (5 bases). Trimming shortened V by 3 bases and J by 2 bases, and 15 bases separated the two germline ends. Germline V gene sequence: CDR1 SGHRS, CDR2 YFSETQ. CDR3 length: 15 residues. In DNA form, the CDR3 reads TGCGCCAGCAGCTGGTCCGGGCCAGGGACCTACGAGCAGTACTTC. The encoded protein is CASSWSGPGTYEQYF.

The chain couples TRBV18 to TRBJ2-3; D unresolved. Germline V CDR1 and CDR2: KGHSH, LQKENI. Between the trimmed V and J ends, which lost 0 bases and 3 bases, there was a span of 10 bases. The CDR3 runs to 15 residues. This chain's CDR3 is CASSPPRVETDTQYF. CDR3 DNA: TGTGCCAGCTCACCACCCCGGGTTGAGACAGATACGCAGTATTTT.

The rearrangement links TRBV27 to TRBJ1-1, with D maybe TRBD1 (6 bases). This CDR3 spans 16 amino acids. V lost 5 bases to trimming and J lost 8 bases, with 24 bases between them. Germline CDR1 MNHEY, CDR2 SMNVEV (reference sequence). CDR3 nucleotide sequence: TGTGCCAGCAGTCCCTATATCCCCCTGGCAGGGGCGGAAGCTTTCTTT. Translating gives CASSPYIPLAGAEAFF.

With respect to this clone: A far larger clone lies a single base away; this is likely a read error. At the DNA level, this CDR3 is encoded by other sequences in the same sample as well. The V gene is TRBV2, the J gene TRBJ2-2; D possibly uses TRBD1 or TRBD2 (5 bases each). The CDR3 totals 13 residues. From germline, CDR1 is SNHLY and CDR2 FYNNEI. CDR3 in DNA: TGTGCCAGCAGTTTCCAGGACACCGGGGAGCTTTTTTTT. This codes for CASSFQDTGELFF.

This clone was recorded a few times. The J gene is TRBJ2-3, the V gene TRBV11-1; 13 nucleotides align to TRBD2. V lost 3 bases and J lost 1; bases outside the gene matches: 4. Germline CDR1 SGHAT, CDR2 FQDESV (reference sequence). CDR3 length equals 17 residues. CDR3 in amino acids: CASSFGLAGVGTDTQYF. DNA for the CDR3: TGTGCCAGCAGCTTCGGACTAGCGGGGGTCGGCACAGATACGCAGTATTTT.

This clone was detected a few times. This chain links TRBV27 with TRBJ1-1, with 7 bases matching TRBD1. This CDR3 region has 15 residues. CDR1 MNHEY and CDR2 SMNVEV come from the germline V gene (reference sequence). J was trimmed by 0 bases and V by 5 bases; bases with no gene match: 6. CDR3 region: CASSARQGLNTEAFF. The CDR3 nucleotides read TGTGCCAGCAGTGCCCGACAGGGCCTGAACACTGAAGCTTTCTTT.

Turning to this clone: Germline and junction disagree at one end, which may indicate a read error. The CDR3 DNA reads TGCGTCAGCAGCTTGCAGGGGGCGGCTGGGGCCAACGTCCTGACTTTC. The encoded protein is CVSSLQGAAGANVLTF. This chain connects TRBV5-1 to TRBJ2-6; 8 nucleotides align to TRBD1. The CDR3 is 16 amino acids. Germline-derived CDR1 and CDR2 are SGHRS and YFSETQ.

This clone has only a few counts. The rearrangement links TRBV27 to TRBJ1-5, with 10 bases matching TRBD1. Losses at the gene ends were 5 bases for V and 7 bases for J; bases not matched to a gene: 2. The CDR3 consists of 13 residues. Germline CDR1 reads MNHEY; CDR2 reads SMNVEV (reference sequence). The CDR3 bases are TGTGCCAGCAGTGACAGGGGGCGCCAGCCCCAGCATTTT. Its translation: CASSDRGRQPQHF.

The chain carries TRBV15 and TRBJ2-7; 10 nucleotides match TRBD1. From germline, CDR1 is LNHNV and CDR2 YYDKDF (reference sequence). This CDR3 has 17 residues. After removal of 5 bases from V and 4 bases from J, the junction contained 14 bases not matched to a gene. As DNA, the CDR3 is TGTGCCACCAGCCCTTTTTTTTATGGACAGGGGGAGTACGAGCAGTACTTC. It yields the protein CATSPFFYGQGEYEQYF.

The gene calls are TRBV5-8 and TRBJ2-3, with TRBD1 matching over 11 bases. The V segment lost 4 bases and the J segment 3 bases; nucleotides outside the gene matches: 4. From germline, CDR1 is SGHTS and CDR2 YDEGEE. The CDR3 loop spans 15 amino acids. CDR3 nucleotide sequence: TGTGCCAGCAGCACAGGACAGGGGGCTACAGATACGCAGTATTTT. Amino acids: CASSTGQGATDTQYF.

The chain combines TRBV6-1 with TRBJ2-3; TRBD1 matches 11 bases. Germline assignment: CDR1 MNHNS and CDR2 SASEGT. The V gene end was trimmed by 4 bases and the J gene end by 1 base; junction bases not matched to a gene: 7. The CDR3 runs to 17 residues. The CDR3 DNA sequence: TGTGCCAGCAGTGGCAGGACAGGGGGCCGGGGCACAGATACGCAGTATTTT. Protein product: CASSGRTGGRGTDTQYF.